This T cell receptor (beta chain) was captured in a study of blood T cell repertoires in COVID-19 (dated by TCRdb to 2020 to 2022). With respect to the entire study: The collaborator samples originated in the United States, Italy and Spain and spanned the acute and convalescent phases of COVID-19. Nearly every sample came with metadata listing a de-identified subject ID, COVID-19 status, age in years and sex. The repertoires were released in a freely available public database intended as a resource for research on the immune response to SARS-CoV-2. Subjects who had been exposed to COVID-19, were actively infected with it, or had recovered from it provided the deeply sampled blood TCRbeta repertoires that made up the dataset. Samples came from the ongoing ImmuneRACE study (first 160 participants) plus 1,254 subjects from 6 global collaborators. HLA class I and class II types, where available, came from metadata supplied by the sample provider rather than from assay-based typing. The prospective study material was composed of cDNA or gDNA derived from T cells, B-cell-depleted T cells, or PBMCs. Results the study describes overall, beyond this receptor: Clinical and demographic metadata were provided uncurated, with the amount varying by source and participant.

Taken from cysteine to phenylalanine, the CDR3 has 14 residues. CDR3 DNA only is kept here, 42 bases in frame from base 1. Trimming takes 5 bases off V and 11 bases off J; junction bases not matched to a gene: 9. CDR1 and CDR2 are drawn from the germline V gene: MRHNA, SNTAGT. TCRbeta CDR3 regions were amplified from genomic DNA by means of the immunoSEQ Assay, a bias-controlled multiplex PCR. In the authors' own workflow: Nucleated cell counts per sample were estimated from amplification of reference gene primers within the assay. Sequence reads were collapsed and filtered to measure the absolute abundance of every unique TCRbeta CDR3 rearrangement. Productive Simpson clonality was computed per sample as the square root of Simpson's diversity index over productive rearrangements. TCRdb retrieved this table from immuneACCESS and kept in-frame rearrangements only. Not all clones are present; in checked studies, unresolved V genes account for under half, and no reason is known for the remainder. The V and J calls and the clone size are those of that table, but D and trimming were determined from the DNA. The sample table lists roughly 370,000 clones, approximately 87% of them with a count of one. Jointly, the top ten make up 10% of the sample.

Details on this clone: This receptor's antigen is unknown. Nothing much larger sits one base from this clone, and base qualities are not available.

Participants in the prospective study were aged 18 to 89 years, lived in under 30 United States geographic areas, and enrolled through a virtual design. To assign participants to cohorts, the prospective study relied on clinical history that participants themselves reported in a screening survey and a study questionnaire. ImmuneRACE Cohort 3 recovered participants were defined by two consecutive negative NP/OP PCR tests, healthcare professional clearance, or symptom resolution. In the prospective study, mobile phlebotomists collected whole blood, serum and a nasopharyngeal or oropharyngeal swab from each participant. Over an approximately two-month period, participants in the prospective study had the option of providing additional blood draws and questionnaires. Before DNA extraction, prospective study blood samples were shipped either frozen or at room temperature.

Sequenced input: PBMCs or T cells enriched from blood (not recorded which). The rearrangement combines TRBV6-4 with TRBJ1-1; 12 central bases correspond to TRBD1. The sequence was collected from a woman between 50 and 59 years old who had recovered from COVID-19. The encoded CDR3 is CASSSTPGQGAAFF. The DNA sequence follows: TGTGCCAGCAGTTCCACTCCGGGACAGGGGGCGGCTTTCTTT.